The sequence of this T cell receptor (beta chain) was determined in a study of Ad26.COV2.S vaccination and SARS-CoV-2 variants. Study-wide context: Ad26.COV2.S arm of COV1001 included the donor. Administration of Ad26.COV2.S was intramuscular, either once or twice 56 days apart. Study results and caveats: Reportedly, spike-specific CD8+ and CD4+ T cell responses achieved substantial breadth once vaccination had taken place.

A word on this clone: Its antigen is unidentified.

This table comes from immunoSEQ multiplex PCR, and its TCRdb copy is limited to in-frame clones, with some not included. This sample has under 550,000 clones; around 90% occur once, and the top ten carry 9% to 15%. Indicated treatment: some 19 received Ad26.COV2.S at low or high dose, single or two shots; roughly five received placebo; per-sample allocation not given. Repertoires come from day 63 after the first vaccine or placebo injection. Vaccination used an Ad26 vector expressing Wuhan-strain SARS-CoV-2 spike. Germline-derived CDR1 and CDR2 are LNHDA and SQIVND (reference sequence). There are 13 residues in the CDR3. Trimming removed 2 bases at V and 6 bases at J, with 11 bases between.

Here the sequenced sample was peripheral blood, taken in a trial of Ad26.COV2.S vaccine versus placebo. The genes are TRBV19 and TRBJ2-7, with a possible D match to TRBD2 (5 bases). This TCR derives from a person between 18 and 60 years old who received the Ad26.COV2.S COVID-19 vaccine or a placebo. Here the CDR3 reads CASSILEGSEQYF. The CDR3 DNA reads as TGTGCCAGTAGTATATTAGAGGGATCCGAGCAGTACTTC.